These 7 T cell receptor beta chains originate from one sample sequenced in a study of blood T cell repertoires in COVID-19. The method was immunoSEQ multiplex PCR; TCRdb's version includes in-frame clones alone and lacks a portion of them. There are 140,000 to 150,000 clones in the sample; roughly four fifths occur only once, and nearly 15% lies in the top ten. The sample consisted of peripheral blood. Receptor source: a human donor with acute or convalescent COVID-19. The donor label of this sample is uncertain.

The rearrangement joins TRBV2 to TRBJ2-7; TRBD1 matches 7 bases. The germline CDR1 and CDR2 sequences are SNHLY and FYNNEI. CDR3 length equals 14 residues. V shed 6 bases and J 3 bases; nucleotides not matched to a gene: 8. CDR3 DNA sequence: TGTGCCAGCAGCACACAGGGGAAGTTCTACGAGCAGTACTTC. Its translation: CASSTQGKFYEQYF.

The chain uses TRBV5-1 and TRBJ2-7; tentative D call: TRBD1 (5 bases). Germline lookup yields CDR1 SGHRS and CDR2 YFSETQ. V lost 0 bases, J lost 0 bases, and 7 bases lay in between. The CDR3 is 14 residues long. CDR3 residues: CASSLGQTSYEQYF. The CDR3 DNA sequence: TGCGCCAGCAGCTTGGGACAGACCTCCTACGAGCAGTACTTC.

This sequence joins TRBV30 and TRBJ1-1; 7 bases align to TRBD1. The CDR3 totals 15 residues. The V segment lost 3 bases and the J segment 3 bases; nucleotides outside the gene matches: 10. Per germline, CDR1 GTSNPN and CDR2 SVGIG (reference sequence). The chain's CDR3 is CAWRDYRGRYTEAFF. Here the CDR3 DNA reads TGTGCCTGGAGGGATTACAGGGGTAGATACACTGAAGCTTTCTTT.

For the CDR3, the DNA is TGTGCCAGCAGCCAAGTCACTAGCGGGGGGGCCGAGGCAAAGACCCAGTACTTC. Translation gives CASSQVTSGGAEAKTQYF. The J gene is TRBJ2-5, the V gene TRBV3-1 (or the pseudogene TRBV3-2); 13 bases fit TRBD2. The CDR3 sequence is 18 residues long. CDR1 and CDR2 (germline): LGHDT, YNNKEL (reference sequence). Unmatched junction bases numbered 11, after V lost 1 base and J lost 6 bases.

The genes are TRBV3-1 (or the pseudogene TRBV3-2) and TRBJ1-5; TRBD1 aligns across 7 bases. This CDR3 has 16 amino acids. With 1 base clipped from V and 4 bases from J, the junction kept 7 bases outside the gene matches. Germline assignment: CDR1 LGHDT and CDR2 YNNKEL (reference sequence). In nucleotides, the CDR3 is TGTGCCAGCAGCCAAGGGGTCGGGGACAGTAATCAGCCCCAGCATTTT. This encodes CASSQGVGDSNQPQHF.

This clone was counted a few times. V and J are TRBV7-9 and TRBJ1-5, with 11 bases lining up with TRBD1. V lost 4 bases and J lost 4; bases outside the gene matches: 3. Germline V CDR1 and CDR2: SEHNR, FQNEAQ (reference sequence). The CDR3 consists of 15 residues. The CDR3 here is CASSSGQGVNQPQHF. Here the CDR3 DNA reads TGTGCCAGCAGCTCGGGACAGGGGGTGAATCAGCCCCAGCATTTT.

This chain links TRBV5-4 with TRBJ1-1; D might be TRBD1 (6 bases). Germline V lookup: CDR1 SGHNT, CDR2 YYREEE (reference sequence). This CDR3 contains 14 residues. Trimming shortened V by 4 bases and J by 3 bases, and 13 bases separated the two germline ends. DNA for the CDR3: TGTGCCAGCAGCGGGGGGGCTGGAGACACTGAAGCTTTCTTT. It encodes CASSGGAGDTEAFF.